The clone carrying this T cell receptor (beta chain) was observed once. This sample stems from a study of T-cell reconstitution after alpha-beta-depleted transplantation in children. Preparation of the TCRbeta library involved a method that used unique molecular identifiers. MiXCR, applied by TCRdb to the PCR reads, yields one record per CDR3 protein. The table shows about 72,000 distinct CDR3 sequences, with more than 5.5% occurring only once. Germline V gives CDR1 DFQATT, CDR2 SNEGSKA (reference sequence). This CDR3 comprises 13 residues. The sample here was PBMCs from the stem cell graft donor, taken from the stem cell graft. The J gene is TRBJ2-1, the V gene TRBV20-1, with D perhaps TRBD2 (6 bases). This sequence originates from a human donor who donated a stem cell graft to a child with acute lymphoblastic leukemia. This CDR3 is CSPGRQGLNEQFF. The CDR3 bases are TGCAGCCCCGGTAGGCAGGGACTCAATGAGCAGTTCTTC.